This T cell receptor (beta chain) was retrieved from a study of T cell responses to AZD1222 COVID-19 vaccine. Profiling relied on immunoSEQ multiplex PCR, and the TCRdb table lists in-frame clones only, not all of them. The sample shows about 110,000 clones, approximately 94% of them seen only once. The CDR3 has 13 amino acids. Trimming pared 4 bases from V and 6 bases from J, leaving 13 bases between. Germline V lookup: CDR1 SQVTM, CDR2 ANQGSEA. This clone has a single count. Here the sequenced sample was peripheral blood, taken 28 days after the second AZD1222 dose. The chain recombines TRBV29-1 with TRBJ1-5, with a weak D call TRBD1 (5 bases). This TCR came from an adult who received the AZD1222 COVID-19 vaccine. CDR3 residues: CSVGGGAGQPQHF. The CDR3 bases are TGCAGCGTTGGTGGAGGGGCGGGTCAGCCCCAGCATTTT. The whole variable domain, filled in from reference TRBV29-1 and TRBJ1-5, reads SAVISQKPSRDICQRGTSLTIQCQVDSQVTMMFWYRQQPGQSLTLIATANQGSEATYESGFVIDKFPISRPNLTFSTLTVSNMSPEDSSIYLCSVGGGAGQPQHFGDGTRLSIL.